This T cell receptor (beta chain) was identified in a study of blood T cell repertoires in COVID-19. Turning to the study itself: Both acute and convalescent COVID-19 samples were obtained from the United States, Italy and Spain. PBMCs, B-cell-depleted T cells, or T cells were the source of the cDNA or gDNA that made up the material.

Seattle participants joined during active infection and were tracked over time. Methods used by the authors: Estimation of nucleated cell counts was performed using reference gene primer amplification. TCRdb's table, derived via immunoSEQ multiplex PCR, lists solely in-frame clones and lacks some. Clone size and V and J calls were adopted from that table, with D and trimming inferred from the DNA. The data contain about 150,000 clones, 80% to 90% of them singletons. This receptor was obtained from a woman in her sixties with COVID-19, enrolled during active disease. The sample taken for sequencing was peripheral blood.

The CDR3 nucleotides are TGCGCCAGCAGCTTATTACAGGGGGCGGATACGCAGTATTTT. Translating gives CASSLLQGADTQYF. V usage is TRBV5-1 and J usage is TRBJ2-3, with 9 bases lining up with TRBD1. CDR3 size: 14 residues. Germline loops: CDR1 SGHRS, CDR2 YFSETQ. V lost 2 bases, J lost 6 bases, and 4 bases stayed unmatched. The whole variable domain, remainder taken from reference TRBV5-1 and TRBJ2-3, is KAGVTQTPRYLIKTRGQQVTLSCSPISGHRSVSWYQQTPGQGLQFLFEYFSETQRNKGNFPGRFSGRQFSNSRSEMNVSTLELGDSALYLCASSLLQGADTQYFGPGTRLTVL.